Listed below are T cell receptor beta chains from one sample, sequenced in a study of cytomegalovirus exposure and HLA in healthy donors. Sequencing used immunoSEQ multiplex PCR; TCRdb keeps in-frame clones, though not all of them. In total, the table holds some 180,000 clones. Sequencing was performed on PBMCs. These receptors all stem from a man aged 25 to 45 in good health and CMV-seronegative. Both conserved end residues are trimmed from each CDR3.

v_gene,j_gene,CDR3aa
TRBV5-1,TRBJ2-7,ASSLTLAGGPYEQY
TRBV27,TRBJ2-7,ASSFGQGALHEQY
TRBV30,TRBJ2-3,AWSVRLAGSTDTQY
TRBV5-8,TRBJ1-4,ASSHFQGSNEKLF
TRBV5-1,TRBJ2-7,ASSFQQGAGYEQY
TRBV5-4,TRBJ2-3,ASSSARALTDTQY
TRBV7-2,TRBJ2-5,ASSFRGGQETQY
TRBV19,TRBJ2-1,ASSRKRAGYNEQF
TRBV28,TRBJ1-5,ASSLWAGGVGNQPQH
TRBV25-1,TRBJ1-6,ASSGFLGSSYNSPLH
TRBV5-8,TRBJ1-4,ASSQGGGRDFEGNEKLF
TRBV5-1,TRBJ2-7,ASSPQTVSYEQY
TRBV9,TRBJ2-6,ASSVNPSREAGANVLT
TRBV6-5,TRBJ2-5,ASSPDSQETQY
TRBV5-6,TRBJ2-1,ASPGRRGSYNEQF
TRBV5-4,TRBJ1-4,ASSHRDTNEKLF
TRBV7-3,TRBJ2-5,ASSLTGAKQETQY
TRBV11-2,TRBJ2-1,ASSFGSGDNEQF
TRBV18,TRBJ1-1,ASSRDSQNTEAF
TRBV4-1,TRBJ2-3,ASSQVSRGGRDTQY
TRBV5-1,TRBJ1-6,ASSLAGRGSPLH
TRBV9,TRBJ2-7,ASSAQGGTYEQY
TRBV5-1,TRBJ2-7,ASSPYGAGQGASEQY
TRBV10-1,TRBJ1-1,ASSRGKNTEAF
TRBV18,TRBJ1-5,ASSPLGQYSNQPQH
TRBV5-6,TRBJ2-6,ASSPYSTGANVLT
TRBV5-1,TRBJ1-1,ASSTTGEGTEAF
TRBV30,TRBJ1-1,AWTGGAEAF
TRBV5-1,TRBJ2-1,ASRDSNNEQF
TRBV5-1,TRBJ2-2,ASSLIQGWGYTGELF
TRBV27,TRBJ2-3,ASTRGGGANTQY
TRBV27,TRBJ1-1,ASTPLPQAGTEAF
TRBV4-1,TRBJ2-7,ASSQEREGVQY
TRBV6-1,TRBJ2-1,ASSETGYEQF
TRBV7-9,TRBJ2-1,ASSPLGYEQF